The T cell receptor (beta chain) under discussion was sequenced for a study of T cell changes during pregnancy in multiple sclerosis. With V trimmed by 0 bases and J by 4 bases, 7 bases remained unmatched. Looked up from germline, CDR1 is SGHRS and CDR2 is YFSETQ. The CDR3 covers 15 residues. Here immunoSEQ multiplex PCR was the method, and the copy in TCRdb shows in-frame clones only, minus some. The table includes roughly 86,000 clones, 85% to 95% detected once. This TCR came from a female donor with multiple sclerosis, enrolled in a pregnancy study. The sample here was peripheral blood, taken in the first trimester of pregnancy. The chain uses TRBV5-1 and TRBJ2-7, with 7 positions matching TRBD2. The CDR3 bases are TGCGCCAGCAGCTTGGGACCGGGGGAGGGGTACGAGCAGTACTTC. This encodes CASSLGPGEGYEQYF.